This TCR beta chain was sequenced for a study of Ad26.COV2.S vaccination and SARS-CoV-2 variants. Study-wide context: Donor joined the COV1001 Ad26.COV2.S trial arm. General study results and limits: Vaccinated and placebo-treated recipients had similar non-spike TCR breadth. Those who received the vaccine showed greater spike-specific TCR breadth than those given placebo.

Trimming pared 0 bases from V and 0 bases from J, leaving 8 bases between. Germline assignment: CDR1 SGHAT and CDR2 FQNNGV. The length of the CDR3 is 15 residues. Comment on this clone: No antigen is known for it.

Profiled with immunoSEQ multiplex PCR; TCRdb holds only in-frame clones, not every one. The sample contains approximately 420,000 clones, less than 90% of which appear only once. As to treatment: 15 to 20 received Ad26.COV2.S at low or high dose, single or two shots; roughly five received placebo; per-sample allocation not given. Day 63 after the first injection of vaccine or placebo was the sampling time. Based in Boston, the donor was an adult of 18-55 years. The J gene is TRBJ1-1, the V gene TRBV11-2; D remains unclear. The sequenced sample was peripheral blood, obtained in a trial of Ad26.COV2.S vaccine versus placebo. The TCR was taken from a person aged 18-65 years who received the Ad26.COV2.S COVID-19 vaccine or a placebo. CDR3 nucleotide sequence: TGTGCCAGCAGCTTAGAGGCCAGGTTGAACACTGAAGCTTTCTTT. Amino acids: CASSLEARLNTEAFF.